This entry is about one T cell receptor (beta chain). Its antigen is undetermined. Assay: immunoSEQ multiplex PCR; the TCRdb copy retains only in-frame clones and omits some. The sample carries 70,000 to 95,000 clones, about nine tenths recorded once. The data were taken from a study of identifying expanded T cells in peripheral blood. Study observations and caveats: Clone count variance between roughly 2-week samples rose with total template count. Roughly 1.1 clones differed between technical replicates, versus roughly 16 and 20 over time.

The material sequenced was blood. The receptor's source is a person aged 18-70 years in good health.

CDR3 amino acids: CASSPGLAGGGQTQYF. In DNA, the CDR3 is TGTGCCAGCAGTCCGGGACTAGCGGGAGGCGGACAGACCCAGTACTTC. The chain couples TRBV27 to TRBJ2-5, with 15 nucleotides matching TRBD2. With 5 bases clipped from V and 6 bases from J, the junction kept 7 bases outside the gene matches. The CDR3 length is 16 residues. Looked up from germline, CDR1 is MNHEY and CDR2 is SMNVEV (reference sequence).